The 2 T cell receptor beta chains listed next were all sequenced from one sample in a study of blood T cell repertoires in COVID-19 (dated by TCRdb to the early 2020s). The library came from the immunoSEQ multiplex PCR assay. TCRdb took over this immuneACCESS table, retaining in-frame rearrangements with V and J assigned. Such tables are incomplete; in checked studies, under half of the missing clones stem from an unresolved V gene, and the remainder is unexplained. Within this sample are about 380,000 clones, with 70% to 85% of them counted one time only. The ten largest clones capture over 0.95% of the sample. Sequencing was performed on peripheral blood. All receptors derive from a human donor with acute or convalescent COVID-19. The donor label of this sample is uncertain.

V gene TRBV25-1 combines with J gene TRBJ2-1; maybe TRBD2 (6 bases). V lost 3 bases and J lost 4, with 13 bases in between. The CDR3 spans 15 residues. Germline values: CDR1 MGHDK, CDR2 SYGVNS. CDR3 protein: CASSDSGGNYNEQFF. The CDR3 DNA is TGTGCCAGCAGTGACTCCGGCGGGAATTACAATGAGCAGTTCTTC.

The chain employs TRBV2 and TRBJ1-5; TRBD1 is a possible D gene (6 bases). Germline V lookup: CDR1 SNHLY, CDR2 FYNNEI. V lost 8 bases, J lost 5 bases, and 16 bases lay in between. The CDR3 contains 14 residues. The CDR3 DNA reads TGTGCCAGCCGCTGGGGGACACTGGATCAGCCCCAGCATTTT. Residues: CASRWGTLDQPQHF.